The 3 T cell receptor beta chains below all came from one sample that was sequenced in a study of cytomegalovirus exposure and HLA in healthy donors. The primer mix had 60 Vbeta and 13 Jbeta primers. Method: immunoSEQ multiplex PCR; TCRdb's copy keeps in-frame clones and lacks some. The table lists more than 150,000 clones, 79% of them singletons. Material for sequencing was PBMCs. These receptors all come from a girl under 18 in good health and CMV-seropositive.

The gene calls are TRBV9 and TRBJ1-2; D remains ambiguous. V was cut by 0 bases and J by 0 bases, with 12 bases left in between. Germline CDR1 SGDLS, CDR2 YYNGEE. CDR3 length: 16 residues. CDR3 nucleotides: TGTGCCAGCAGCGTAGGGCGGTATAGAACTAACTATGGCTACACCTTC. Translated, it gives CASSVGRYRTNYGYTF. The entire variable domain, with the rest obtained from reference TRBV9 and TRBJ1-2, is as follows: DSGVTQTPKHLITATGQRVTLRCSPRSGDLSVYWYQQSLDQGLQFLIQYYNGEERAKGNILERFSAQQFPDLHSELNLSSLELGDSALYFCASSVGRYRTNYGYTFGSGTRLTVV.

The table lists this clone with a few counts. The chain links TRBV12-5 to TRBJ1-1; D is uncertain. Germline V gene sequence: CDR1 LGHNT, CDR2 FRNRAP. The CDR3 has 14 amino acids. V was cut by 1 base and J by 4 bases, with 10 bases left in between. CDR3 sequence reads: CASGLEEVVTEAFF. In DNA, the CDR3 is TGTGCTAGTGGTTTGGAAGAGGTAGTCACTGAAGCTTTCTTT.

This sequence joins TRBV29-1 and TRBJ2-3; tentatively, D is TRBD2 (6 bases). This CDR3 contains 12 residues. Trimming pared 0 bases from V and 11 bases from J, leaving 12 bases between. Germline V gene data show CDR1 as SQVTM and CDR2 as ANQGSEA. The CDR3 nucleotides are TGCAGCGTTGAAGATCTGGGAGGAGGGCAGTATTTT. Translated: CSVEDLGGGQYF.